Listed here is a single TCR beta chain. This sample is drawn from a study of cytomegalovirus exposure and HLA in healthy donors. 60 Vbeta and 13 Jbeta primers were used in PCR. Measured with immunoSEQ multiplex PCR; TCRdb has only the in-frame clones, and not every one. The sample holds roughly 150,000 clones, about 64% seen once. The CDR3 is 14 residues long. The germline V and J ends were trimmed by 3 bases and 5 bases, with 8 bases remaining between them. Germline loops: CDR1 SGHDN, CDR2 FVKESK. This TCR derives from a woman aged 30 to 39 in good health and CMV-seropositive. Sequencing was carried out using PBMCs. The chain combines TRBV14 with TRBJ1-6; D possibly corresponds to TRBD1 (5 bases). The chain's CDR3 is CASSHTGDNSPLHF. The CDR3 coding sequence is TGTGCCAGCAGCCATACAGGCGATAATTCACCCCTCCACTTT. The variable domain in full, with the rest retrieved from reference TRBV14 and TRBJ1-6, is EAGVTQFPSHSVIEKGQTVTLRCDPISGHDNLYWYRRVMGKEIKFLLHFVKESKQDESGMPNNRFLAERTGGTYSTLKVQPAELEDSGVYFCASSHTGDNSPLHFGNGTRLTVT.